A few counts support the clone carrying this TCR beta chain. Its antigen remains unidentified. The data were obtained in a study of shared clonotypes between healthy human individuals. Overall study: Three CD4 naive, three CD4 memory, two CD8 naive and one CD8 memory plate were used per donor.

General study findings and limits: The diversity represented, both genetic and in exposure history, was limited by few donors. In general, naive subsets displayed greater estimated richness than memory subsets did.

Genomic DNA from each subset was divided evenly over several immunoSEQ plates. The assay was immunoSEQ multiplex PCR, and TCRdb's table has in-frame clones only and misses some. The table lists about 2.1 million clones, roughly 93% of them singletons. Trimming cost V 5 bases and J 3 bases, with 11 bases left between them. The CDR3 length is 13 residues. Germline values: CDR1 SGHNT, CDR2 YYREEE (reference sequence). It was CD45RO-negative cells, positively selected for CCR7, that made up naive CD8 cells, with terminally differentiated effector memory CD45RA+ cells excluded. The TCR was taken from a young man in good health. Some clones in this sample may be carry-over from other donors' samples. The chain uses TRBV5-4 and TRBJ1-1; no clear D. The sample consisted of naive CD8+ T cells from PBMCs. The CDR3 bases are TGTGCCAGCAGGCGCAGAGCCTACACTGAAGCTTTCTTT. Protein product: CASRRRAYTEAFF. The entire variable domain, with the rest obtained from reference TRBV5-4 and TRBJ1-1, is as follows: ETGVTQSPTHLIKTRGQQVTLRCSSQSGHNTVSWYQQALGQGPQFIFQYYREEENGRGNFPPRFSGLQFPNYSSELNVNALELDDSALYLCASRRRAYTEAFFGQGTRLTVV.